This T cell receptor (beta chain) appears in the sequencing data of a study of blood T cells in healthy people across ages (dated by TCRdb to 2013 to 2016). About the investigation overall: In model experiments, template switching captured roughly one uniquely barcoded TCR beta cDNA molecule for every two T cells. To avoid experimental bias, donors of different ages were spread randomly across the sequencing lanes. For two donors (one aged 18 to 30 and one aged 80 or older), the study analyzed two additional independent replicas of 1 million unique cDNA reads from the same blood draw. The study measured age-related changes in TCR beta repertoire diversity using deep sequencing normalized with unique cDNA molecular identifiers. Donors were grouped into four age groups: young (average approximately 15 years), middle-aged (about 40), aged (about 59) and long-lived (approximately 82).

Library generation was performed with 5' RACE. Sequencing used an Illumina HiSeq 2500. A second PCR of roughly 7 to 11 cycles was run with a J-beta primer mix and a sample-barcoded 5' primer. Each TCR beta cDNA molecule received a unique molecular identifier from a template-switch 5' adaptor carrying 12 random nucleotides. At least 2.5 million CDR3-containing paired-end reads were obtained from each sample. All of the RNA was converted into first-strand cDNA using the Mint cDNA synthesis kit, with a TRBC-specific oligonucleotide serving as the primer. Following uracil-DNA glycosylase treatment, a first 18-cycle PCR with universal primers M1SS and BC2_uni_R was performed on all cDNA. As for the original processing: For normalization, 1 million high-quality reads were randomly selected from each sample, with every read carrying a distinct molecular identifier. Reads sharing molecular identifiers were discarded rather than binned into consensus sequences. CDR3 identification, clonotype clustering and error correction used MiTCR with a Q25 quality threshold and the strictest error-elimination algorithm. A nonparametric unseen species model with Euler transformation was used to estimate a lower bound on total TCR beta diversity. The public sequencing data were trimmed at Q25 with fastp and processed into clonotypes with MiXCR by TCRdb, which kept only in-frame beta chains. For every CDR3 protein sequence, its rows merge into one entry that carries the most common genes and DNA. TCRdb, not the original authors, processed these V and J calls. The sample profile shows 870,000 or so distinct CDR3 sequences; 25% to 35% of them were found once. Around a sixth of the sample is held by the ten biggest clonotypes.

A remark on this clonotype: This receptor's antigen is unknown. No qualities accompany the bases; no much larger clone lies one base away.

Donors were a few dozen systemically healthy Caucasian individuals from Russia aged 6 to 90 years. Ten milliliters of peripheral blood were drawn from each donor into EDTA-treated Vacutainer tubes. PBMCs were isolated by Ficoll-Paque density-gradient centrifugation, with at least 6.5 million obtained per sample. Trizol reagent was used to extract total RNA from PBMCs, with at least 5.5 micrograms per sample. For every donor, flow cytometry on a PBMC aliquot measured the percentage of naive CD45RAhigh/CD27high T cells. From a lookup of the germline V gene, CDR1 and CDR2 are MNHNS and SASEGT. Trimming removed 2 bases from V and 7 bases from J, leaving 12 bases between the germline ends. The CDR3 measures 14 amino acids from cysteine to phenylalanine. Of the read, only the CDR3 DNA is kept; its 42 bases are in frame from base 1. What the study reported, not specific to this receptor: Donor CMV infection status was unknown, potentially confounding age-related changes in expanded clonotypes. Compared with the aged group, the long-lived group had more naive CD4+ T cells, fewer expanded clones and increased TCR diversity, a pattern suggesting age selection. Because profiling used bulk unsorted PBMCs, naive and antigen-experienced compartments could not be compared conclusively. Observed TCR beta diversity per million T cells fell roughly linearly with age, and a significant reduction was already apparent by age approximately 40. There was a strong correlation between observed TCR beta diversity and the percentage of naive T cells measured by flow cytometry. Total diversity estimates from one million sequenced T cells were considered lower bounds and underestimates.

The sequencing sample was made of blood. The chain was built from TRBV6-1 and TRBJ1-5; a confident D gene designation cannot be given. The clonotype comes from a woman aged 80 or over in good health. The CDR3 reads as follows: CASSETGSGQPQHF. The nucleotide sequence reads TGTGCCAGCAGTGAAACTGGATCAGGCCAGCCCCAGCATTTT.